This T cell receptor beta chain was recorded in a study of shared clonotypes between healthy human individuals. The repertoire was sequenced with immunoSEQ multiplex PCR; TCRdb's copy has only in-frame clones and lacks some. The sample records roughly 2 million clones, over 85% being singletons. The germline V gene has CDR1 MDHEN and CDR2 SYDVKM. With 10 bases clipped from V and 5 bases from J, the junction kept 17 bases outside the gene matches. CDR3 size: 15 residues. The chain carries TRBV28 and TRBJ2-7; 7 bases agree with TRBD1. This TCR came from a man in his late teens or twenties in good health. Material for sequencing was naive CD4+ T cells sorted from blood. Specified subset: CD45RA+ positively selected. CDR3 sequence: CAISEMRGQRHEQYF. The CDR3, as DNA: TGTGCCATCTCGGAGATGAGGGGGCAACGGCACGAGCAGTACTTC.